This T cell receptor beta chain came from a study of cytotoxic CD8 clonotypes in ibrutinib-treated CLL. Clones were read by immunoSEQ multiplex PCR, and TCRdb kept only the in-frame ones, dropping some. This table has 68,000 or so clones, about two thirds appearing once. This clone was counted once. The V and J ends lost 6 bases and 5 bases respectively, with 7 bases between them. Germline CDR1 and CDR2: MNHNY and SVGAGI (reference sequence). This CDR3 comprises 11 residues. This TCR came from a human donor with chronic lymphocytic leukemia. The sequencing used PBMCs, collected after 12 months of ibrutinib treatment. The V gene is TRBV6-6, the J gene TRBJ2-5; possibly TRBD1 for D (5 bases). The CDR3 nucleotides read TGTGCCAGCAGGAAGGGGGAGACCCAGTACTTC. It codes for CASRKGETQYF.